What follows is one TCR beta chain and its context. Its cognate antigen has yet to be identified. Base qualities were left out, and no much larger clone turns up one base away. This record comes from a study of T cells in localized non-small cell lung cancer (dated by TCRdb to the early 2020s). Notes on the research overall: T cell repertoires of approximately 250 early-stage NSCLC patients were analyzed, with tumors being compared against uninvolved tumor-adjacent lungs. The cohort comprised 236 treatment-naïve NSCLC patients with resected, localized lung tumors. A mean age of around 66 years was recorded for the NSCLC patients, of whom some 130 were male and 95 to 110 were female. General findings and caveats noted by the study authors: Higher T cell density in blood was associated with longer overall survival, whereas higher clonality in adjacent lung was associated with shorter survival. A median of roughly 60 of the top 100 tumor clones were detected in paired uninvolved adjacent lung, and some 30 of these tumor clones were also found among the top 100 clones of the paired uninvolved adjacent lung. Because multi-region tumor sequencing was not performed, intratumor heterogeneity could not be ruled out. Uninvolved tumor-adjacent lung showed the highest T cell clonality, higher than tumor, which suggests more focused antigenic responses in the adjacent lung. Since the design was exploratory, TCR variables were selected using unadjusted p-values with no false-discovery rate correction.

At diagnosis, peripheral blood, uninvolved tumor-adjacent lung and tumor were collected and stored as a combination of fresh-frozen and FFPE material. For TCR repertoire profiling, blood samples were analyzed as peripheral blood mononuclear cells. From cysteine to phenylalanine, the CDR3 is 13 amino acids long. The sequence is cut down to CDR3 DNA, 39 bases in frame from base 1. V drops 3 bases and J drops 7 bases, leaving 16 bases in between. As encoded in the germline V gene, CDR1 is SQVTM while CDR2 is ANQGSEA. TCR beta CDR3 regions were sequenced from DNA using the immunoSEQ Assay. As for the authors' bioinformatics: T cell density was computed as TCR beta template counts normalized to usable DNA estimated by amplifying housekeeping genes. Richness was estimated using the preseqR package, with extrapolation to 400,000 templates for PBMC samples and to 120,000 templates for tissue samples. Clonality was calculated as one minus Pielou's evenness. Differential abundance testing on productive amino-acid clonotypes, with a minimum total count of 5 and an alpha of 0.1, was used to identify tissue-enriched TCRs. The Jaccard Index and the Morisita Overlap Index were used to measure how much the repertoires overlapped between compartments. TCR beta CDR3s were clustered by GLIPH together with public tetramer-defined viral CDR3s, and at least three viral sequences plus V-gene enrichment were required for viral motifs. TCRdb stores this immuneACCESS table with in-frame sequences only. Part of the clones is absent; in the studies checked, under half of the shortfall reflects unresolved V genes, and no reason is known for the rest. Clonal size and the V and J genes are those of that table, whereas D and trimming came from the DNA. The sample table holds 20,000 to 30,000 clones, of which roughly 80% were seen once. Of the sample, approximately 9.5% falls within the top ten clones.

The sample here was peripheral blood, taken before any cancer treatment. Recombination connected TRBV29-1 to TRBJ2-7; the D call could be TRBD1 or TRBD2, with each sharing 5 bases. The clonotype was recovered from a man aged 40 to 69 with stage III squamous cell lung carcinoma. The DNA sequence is TGCAGCGTTGATGTGGGCAGAGAGGGGGAGCAGTACTTC. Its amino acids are CSVDVGREGEQYF.